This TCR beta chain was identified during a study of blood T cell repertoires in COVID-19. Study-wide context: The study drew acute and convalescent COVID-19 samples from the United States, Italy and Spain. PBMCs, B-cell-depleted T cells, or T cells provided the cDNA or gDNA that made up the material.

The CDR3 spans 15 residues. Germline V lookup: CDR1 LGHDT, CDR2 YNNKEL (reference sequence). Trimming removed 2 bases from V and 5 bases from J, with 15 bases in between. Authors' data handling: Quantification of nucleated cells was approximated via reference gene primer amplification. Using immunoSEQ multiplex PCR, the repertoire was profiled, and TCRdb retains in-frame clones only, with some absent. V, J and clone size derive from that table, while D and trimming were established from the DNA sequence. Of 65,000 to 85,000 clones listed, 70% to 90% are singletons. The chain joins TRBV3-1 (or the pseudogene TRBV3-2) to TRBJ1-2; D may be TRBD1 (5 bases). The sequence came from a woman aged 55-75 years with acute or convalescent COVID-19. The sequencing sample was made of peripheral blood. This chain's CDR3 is CASSQSAGRGYGYTF. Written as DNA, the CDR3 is TGTGCCAGCAGCCAATCGGCCGGGAGGGGTTATGGCTACACCTTC.